Below, 28 T cell receptor beta chains from the same sample are listed, as sequenced in a study of T cell repertoires in cytomegalovirus infection. Antigens for these TCRs are unknown. A single record per CDR3 protein comes from TCRdb applying MiXCR to the reads. The data contain 300,000 to 400,000 distinct CDR3 sequences, 25% of them singletons. Sequences were derived from cultured PBMCs, sampled from culture after CMV antigen stimulation. These receptors were taken from a human donor in good health (CMV status not recorded). Some clones in this sample may be carry-over from other donors' samples.

V usage is TRBV6-2 or TRBV6-3 and J usage is TRBJ1-1; 9 nucleotides match TRBD1. The CDR3 totals 12 residues. The J segment lost 11 bases and the V segment lost 5 bases, leaving 6 bases of the junction unmatched. Germline V gene data show CDR1 as MNHEY and CDR2 as SVGEGT. Here the CDR3 DNA reads TGTGCCAGCAGTCTTGACAGGGGGGCTGCTTTCTTT. Translation: CASSLDRGAAFF.

This clonotype was counted only a few times. The J gene is TRBJ2-5, the V gene TRBV6-1; 12 bases fit TRBD2. From germline, CDR1 is MNHNS and CDR2 SASEGT. The CDR3 loop spans 16 amino acids. The junction had 10 bases not matched to a gene; V was cut back by 7 bases and J by 4 bases. The CDR3 loop is CASTKRLAGERETQYF. The CDR3 DNA is TGTGCCAGCACCAAGAGACTAGCGGGAGAGAGAGAGACCCAGTACTTC.

This clonotype was detected many times. The rearrangement uses TRBV28 and TRBJ2-4; TRBD2 agrees at 11 bases. Germline V gene data show CDR1 as MDHEN and CDR2 as SYDVKM. The CDR3 consists of 18 residues. J gave up 0 bases and V 3 bases, and 7 bases lay outside the gene matches. CDR3 DNA sequence: TGTGCCAGCAGTTTCCCCCGACTAGCGGGACTAGCCAAAAACATTCAGTACTTC. Its protein product is CASSFPRLAGLAKNIQYF.

The sample holds a few counts of this clonotype. The V call is TRBV9, the J call TRBJ1-4; 9 positions agree with TRBD1. The V segment lost 4 bases and the J segment 0 bases; nucleotides outside the gene matches: 7. The CDR3 consists of 17 residues. Germline V gene data show CDR1 as SGDLS and CDR2 as YYNGEE. The CDR3 region is CASSPGQGTATNEKLFF. The CDR3 region has the DNA TGTGCCAGCAGCCCAGGACAGGGGACCGCAACTAATGAAAAACTGTTTTTT. The full variable domain, completed using reference TRBV9 and TRBJ1-4, is DSGVTQTPKHLITATGQRVTLRCSPRSGDLSVYWYQQSLDQGLQFLIQYYNGEERAKGNILERFSAQQFPDLHSELNLSSLELGDSALYFCASSPGQGTATNEKLFFGSGTQLSVL.

The chain uses TRBV24-1 and TRBJ2-6; D is perhaps TRBD1 (5 bases). The CDR3 contains 17 residues. V was trimmed by 1 base and J by 2 bases, leaving 11 bases between them. CDR1 is KGHDR and CDR2 is SFDVKD in the germline V gene. This chain's CDR3 is CATSDFETGPGANVLTF. The CDR3 DNA reads as TGTGCCACCAGTGATTTCGAAACAGGTCCTGGGGCCAACGTCCTGACTTTC.

The V and J genes are TRBV6-2 or TRBV6-3 and TRBJ2-1; 10 bases fit TRBD2. The ends lost 2 bases at V and 10 bases at J; junction bases unmatched: 20. Per germline, CDR1 MNHEY and CDR2 SVGEGT. The CDR3 extends over 19 amino acids. The DNA of the CDR3 is TGTGCCAGCAGTTACCCCCTTACCCTAGCGGGAGTGCCCCAAAGGGAGCAGTTCTTC. Its protein is CASSYPLTLAGVPQREQFF.

V usage is TRBV12-3 or TRBV12-4 and J usage is TRBJ1-2; 9 nucleotides line up with TRBD1. J gave up 5 bases and V 5 bases, and 9 bases lay outside the gene matches. CDR3 size: 15 residues. CDR3 nucleotides: TGTGCCAGCAGTAATCAAACCGGGACAGGGTATGGCTACACCTTC. This encodes CASSNQTGTGYGYTF.

V is TRBV12-3 or TRBV12-4 and J is TRBJ2-1, with 15 bases identical to TRBD2. V dropped 5 bases and J dropped 0; count of bases not matched to a gene: 8. The CDR3 is made up of 19 amino acids. This CDR3 is CASSPGLAGGPFSYNEQFF. The CDR3 region has the DNA TGTGCCAGCAGTCCGGGACTAGCGGGAGGCCCCTTCTCCTACAATGAGCAGTTCTTC.

This chain connects TRBV5-6 to TRBJ1-4; D perhaps matches TRBD1 (5 bases). The CDR3 length is 16 residues. CDR1 and CDR2 (germline): SGHDT, YYEEEE. Deletions cut 2 bases from V and 10 bases from J, with 21 bases between. For the CDR3, the DNA is TGTGCCAGCAGCTTCGGTCCTGACAGAAATCTTCGAAAACTGTTTTTT. This encodes CASSFGPDRNLRKLFF.

The genes are TRBV19 and TRBJ1-2; 8 nucleotides match TRBD1. Germline CDR1 is LNHDA and CDR2 is SQIVND (reference sequence). This CDR3 is built from 15 residues. V shed 3 bases, J shed 5 bases, and the junction held 8 bases outside the gene matches. The CDR3 coding sequence is TGTGCCAGTAGTATTATGCCGGACAGGGAGTATGGCTACACCTTC. Its protein product is CASSIMPDREYGYTF.

V gene TRBV6-1 combines with J gene TRBJ1-5, with a tentative D call TRBD1 (5 bases). Germline lookup yields CDR1 MNHNS and CDR2 SASEGT. CDR3 length: 16 residues. V lost 6 bases and J lost 0, with 15 bases in between. CDR3 nucleotide sequence: TGTGCCAGCAGACCCGGGACGGACTATAGCAATCAGCCCCAGCATTTT. Translated: CASRPGTDYSNQPQHF.

This clonotype showed up just a few times. The genes are TRBV6-2 or TRBV6-3 and TRBJ2-7; 10 nucleotides agree with TRBD2. The V gene's germline CDR1 is MNHEY and CDR2 SVGEGT. With 4 bases clipped from V and 2 bases from J, the junction kept 8 bases outside the gene matches. This CDR3 has 16 amino acids. The CDR3 protein is CASSSTGLARTYEQYF. Written as DNA, the CDR3 is TGTGCCAGCAGTTCCACGGGACTAGCGCGTACCTACGAGCAGTACTTC.

This clonotype has only a few counts. The chain joins TRBV12-3 or TRBV12-4 to TRBJ1-3, with D unclear. This CDR3 is built from 14 residues. V lost 5 bases to trimming and J lost 0 bases, with 8 bases between them. Here the CDR3 reads CASSPVDSGNTIYF. CDR3 bases: TGTGCCAGCAGTCCGGTGGACTCTGGAAACACCATATATTTT.

There are a few counts of this clonotype. V gene TRBV7-4 combines with J gene TRBJ1-4; TRBD1 matches at 7 bases. This CDR3 is 15 amino acids long. The junction had 3 bases not matched to a gene; V was cut back by 5 bases and J by 0 bases. Per germline, CDR1 SGHVT and CDR2 SQSDAQ. The CDR3 sequence is CASSPTGATNEKLFF. The DNA for the CDR3 is TGTGCCAGCAGCCCAACAGGGGCAACTAATGAAAAACTGTTTTTT.

The CDR3, as DNA: TGTGCCAGTAGTACTGGACAGGGCGACGGAAACACCATATATTTT. Translated: CASSTGQGDGNTIYF. This chain links TRBV19 with TRBJ1-3; 8 nucleotides align to TRBD1. The CDR3 has 15 residues. Germline V gene lookup returns CDR1 LNHDA and CDR2 SQIVND (reference sequence). V dropped 4 bases and J dropped 4; count of bases not matched to a gene: 6.

This chain joins TRBV28 and TRBJ1-6, with D hard to call. Trimming removed 3 bases at V and 13 bases at J, with 10 bases between. Germline CDR1 is MDHEN and CDR2 is SYDVKM. CDR3 size: 12 residues. For the CDR3, the DNA is TGTGCCAGCAGTTTCCCCAGTCGGCCCCTCCACTTT. Amino acids: CASSFPSRPLHF.

The chain employs TRBV4-1 and TRBJ1-2, with D possibly matching TRBD1 (6 bases). The length of the CDR3 is 14 residues. Germline CDR1 and CDR2: MGHRA and YSYEKL. V was clipped by 3 bases and J by 4 bases, with 12 bases between them. The chain's CDR3 is CASSQGARGYGYTF. The CDR3 DNA is TGCGCCAGCAGCCAGGGGGCGCGAGGCTATGGCTACACCTTC.

The chain employs TRBV6-4 and TRBJ1-5; D possibly corresponds to TRBD1 (5 bases). The V gene lost 8 bases and the J gene lost 2 bases, with 25 bases spanning the gap. Germline V lookup: CDR1 MRHNA, CDR2 SNTAGT. The CDR3 extends over 18 amino acids. Here the CDR3 reads CASPPRVSTCTRNQPQHF. The CDR3 DNA sequence: TGTGCCAGCCCGCCCAGGGTTTCGACGTGTACTCGCAATCAGCCCCAGCATTTT.

This clonotype was counted between two and nine times. This chain links TRBV6-1 with TRBJ2-2, with D uncertain. There are 16 residues in the CDR3. Looked up from germline, CDR1 is MNHNS and CDR2 is SASEGT. The V end lost 6 bases, the J end lost 4 bases, and 18 bases lay between the germline ends. The CDR3 loop reads CASRTTSLRFTGELFF. The DNA of the CDR3 is TGTGCCAGCAGAACGACAAGCCTTAGGTTCACCGGGGAGCTGTTTTTT.

At least ten counts were recorded for this clonotype. The chain combines TRBV4-2 with TRBJ2-1, with D uncertain. The germline gives CDR1 LGHNA, CDR2 YNFKEQ. The ends were cut back, 1 base at V and 0 bases at J, with 13 bases in the middle. The CDR3 length is 17 residues. This CDR3 is CASSQVGGFSSYNEQFF. Written as DNA, the CDR3 is TGTGCCAGCAGCCAAGTGGGCGGATTTAGCTCCTACAATGAGCAGTTCTTC.

A remark on this clonotype: It may be a read error: a sequence one base away is much more abundant. The chain has TRBV7-2 and TRBJ1-2; D gene uncertain. Trimming stripped 1 base from V and 6 bases from J, with 24 bases between. Per germline, CDR1 SGHTA and CDR2 FQGNSA. The CDR3 has 18 residues. CDR3 sequence reads: CASSLVSVGSQAGDGYTF. Written as DNA, the CDR3 is TGTGCCAGCAGCTTAGTTTCCGTGGGTAGCCAGGCTGGTGATGGCTACACCTTC. The full variable domain, with the rest looked up from reference TRBV7-2 and TRBJ1-2, is GAGVSQSPSNKVTEKGKDVELRCDPISGHTALYWYRQSLGQGLEFLIYFQGNSAPDKSGLPSDRFSAERTGGSVSTLTIQRTQQEDSAVYLCASSLVSVGSQAGDGYTFGSGTRLTVV.

The sample holds a few counts of this clonotype. The chain uses TRBV7-3 and TRBJ2-1; D remains ambiguous. This CDR3 spans 12 amino acids. Germline CDR1 reads SGHTA; CDR2 reads FQGTGA. The V gene lost 5 bases and the J gene lost 14 bases, with 16 bases spanning the gap. The CDR3 loop is CASSQQSQSKFF. The CDR3 region has the DNA TGTGCCAGCAGCCAGCAGTCCCAATCTAAGTTCTTC.

This clonotype was recorded many times. The chain is built from TRBV6-2 or TRBV6-3 and TRBJ2-7, with a possible D match to TRBD1 (6 bases). The germline V gene has CDR1 MNHEY and CDR2 SVGEGT. Trimming took 8 bases from V and 6 from J, leaving 11 bases between them. This CDR3 is 11 amino acids long. In nucleotides, the CDR3 is TGTGCCAGCCGTCAGGGGTTCGAGCAGTACTTC. As protein: CASRQGFEQYF.

This clonotype was seen at least ten times. V usage is TRBV7-2 and J usage is TRBJ2-1; D is unresolved. V was trimmed by 1 base and J by 8 bases, leaving 15 bases between them. There are 15 residues in the CDR3. Germline V gives CDR1 SGHTA, CDR2 FQGNSA. CDR3 sequence: CASSLVAHPMDEQFF. The CDR3 DNA sequence: TGTGCCAGCAGCTTAGTTGCGCACCCTATGGATGAGCAGTTCTTC.

This clonotype has only a few counts. The chain links TRBV7-2 to TRBJ2-4; TRBD2 agrees at 7 bases. The CDR3 has 18 amino acids. The germline V gene has CDR1 SGHTA and CDR2 FQGNSA. V was pared by 1 base and J by 0 bases, with 9 bases of the junction left unmatched. CDR3 region: CASSLVVSTGGAKNIQYF. The DNA for the CDR3 is TGTGCCAGCAGCTTAGTCGTTTCAACGGGAGGAGCCAAAAACATTCAGTACTTC.

This clonotype was counted many times. V is TRBV12-3 or TRBV12-4 and J is TRBJ2-1, with TRBD2 as a possible D gene (6 bases). The CDR3 consists of 16 residues. Trimming left V 5 bases short and J 3 bases short, with 17 bases between. The CDR3: CASSPLGRTNYNEQFF. CDR3 bases: TGTGCCAGCAGTCCACTCGGCCGGACTAACTACAATGAGCAGTTCTTC.

The chain recombines TRBV30 with TRBJ2-7, with 11 nucleotides matching TRBD2. CDR3 size: 16 residues. Unmatched junction bases numbered 6, after V lost 0 bases and J lost 2 bases. Per germline, CDR1 GTSNPN and CDR2 SVGIG (reference sequence). Written as DNA, the CDR3 is TGTGCCTGGAGTGTCCCCGGGACTAGCGGCCCCTACGAGCAGTACTTC. It codes for CAWSVPGTSGPYEQYF.

The genes are TRBV6-8 and TRBJ2-1, with D unresolved. From germline, CDR1 is MNHGY and CDR2 SAAAGT. CDR3 size: 11 residues. The V end lost 8 bases, the J end lost 9 bases, and 11 bases lay between the germline ends. The CDR3: CASHKPGEQFF. The CDR3 coding sequence is TGTGCCAGCCATAAGCCGGGTGAGCAGTTCTTC.